What follows are 29 T cell receptor beta chains derived from one specimen sequenced in a study of T-cell reconstitution after alpha-beta-depleted transplantation in children. Preparation of the TCRbeta library involved a method that used unique molecular identifiers. TCRdb re-called the PCR reads through MiXCR, storing one row per CDR3 protein. The table has approximately 420,000 distinct CDR3 sequences, about a tenth seen once; the top ten hold roughly 5.1%. Sample: PBMCs from the stem cell graft donor, taken from the stem cell graft. The receptors were sampled from a human donor who donated a stem cell graft to a child with acute myeloid leukemia.

This clonotype was found a few times. The V gene is TRBV6-1, the J gene TRBJ2-3; D is perhaps TRBD2 (6 bases). The CDR3 sequence is 15 residues long. The V and J ends lost 8 bases and 4 bases respectively, with 19 bases between them. CDR1 MNHNS and CDR2 SASEGT come from the germline V gene. CDR3 sequence (DNA): TGTGCCAGCGGCGATGGAGGGACTGGGGCAGATACGCAGTATTTT. It translates to CASGDGGTGADTQYF.

CDR3 nucleotides: TGCGCCAGCAGTGATGTGGGGGGGGCTCGGCAGCCCCAGCATTTT. This codes for CASSDVGGARQPQHF. The chain recombines TRBV10-2 with TRBJ1-5, with a tentative D call TRBD1 (6 bases). With 3 bases removed from V and 7 bases from J, the gap between germline ends came to 16 bases. CDR1 and CDR2 (germline): WSHSY, SAAADI. The CDR3 runs 15 residues.

This clonotype was picked up a small number of times. The chain employs TRBV29-1 and TRBJ2-5; TRBD2 is a possible D gene (5 bases). Germline V gene sequence: CDR1 SQVTM, CDR2 ANQGSEA. V was pared by 7 bases and J by 5 bases, with 11 bases between. The CDR3 is made up of 11 amino acids. CDR3 region: CSAWRKETQYF. The CDR3 DNA sequence: TGCAGCGCCTGGAGGAAGGAGACCCAGTACTTC.

The chain recombines TRBV5-1 with TRBJ2-2; D not certain. Trimming stripped 4 bases from V and 6 bases from J, with 7 bases between. Per the germline V gene, CDR1 is SGHRS and CDR2 is YFSETQ. CDR3 length: 12 residues. The CDR3 DNA is TGCGCCAGCAGCGACCTCCCCGGGGAGCTGTTTTTT. Translated: CASSDLPGELFF.

This clonotype was counted ten times or more. The CDR3 loop reads CASSYLDEQYF. In DNA, the CDR3 is TGTGCCAGCAGTTACCTCGACGAGCAGTACTTC. The rearrangement joins TRBV6-6 to TRBJ2-7; D gene uncertain. V dropped 2 bases and J dropped 5 bases, with 4 bases sitting between them. CDR1 MNHNY and CDR2 SVGAGI come from the germline V gene (reference sequence). The CDR3 sequence is 11 residues long.

This clonotype was observed a few times. The V gene is TRBV12-3 or TRBV12-4, the J gene TRBJ2-4; D is unclear. The V end lost 7 bases, the J end lost 0 bases, and 22 bases lay between the germline ends. This CDR3 has 18 amino acids. CDR3: CASKRSVGQALAKNIQYF. CDR3 bases: TGTGCCAGCAAGAGGTCCGTTGGGCAAGCACTAGCCAAAAACATTCAGTACTTC.

The V and J genes are TRBV29-1 and TRBJ2-7; 11 bases agree with TRBD1. The junction had 9 bases not matched to a gene; V was cut back by 7 bases and J by 4 bases. Germline values: CDR1 SQVTM, CDR2 ANQGSEA. CDR3 size: 14 residues. The CDR3 DNA follows: TGCAGCGGGAGAACCGGGACAGGGGGTTACGAGCAGTACTTC. This translates into CSGRTGTGGYEQYF.

This clonotype has just a few counts. V usage is TRBV24-1 and J usage is TRBJ2-1; D not resolved. Trimming removed 2 bases from V and 9 bases from J, with 10 bases in between. CDR1 and CDR2 from the germline V gene are KGHDR and SFDVKD. The CDR3 extends over 13 amino acids. The CDR3 is CATSDSLVVEQFF. CDR3 nucleotide sequence: TGTGCCACCAGTGATTCTCTAGTGGTTGAGCAGTTCTTC.

The chain uses TRBV7-2 and TRBJ2-1; D remains unclear. V lost 4 bases to trimming and J lost 5 bases, with 15 bases between them. The CDR3 is 15 amino acids. The germline CDR1 and CDR2 sequences are SGHTA and FQGNSA. The DNA for the CDR3 is TGTGCCAGCAGCTCCCAGCTCCTTCGGGACAATGAGCAGTTCTTC. Translated, it gives CASSSQLLRDNEQFF.

This clonotype appeared many times. The V and J genes are TRBV4-3 and TRBJ1-5, with a tentative D call TRBD1 (5 bases). The germline gives CDR1 LGHNA, CDR2 YSLEER. V lost 1 base and J lost 7, with 14 bases in between. The CDR3 is made up of 15 amino acids. CDR3 in amino acids: CASSQVQGLGQPQHF. DNA for the CDR3: TGCGCCAGCAGCCAAGTTCAGGGTTTAGGCCAGCCCCAGCATTTT.

The J gene is TRBJ1-6, the V gene TRBV6-1; D is perhaps TRBD1 (6 bases). V dropped 5 bases and J dropped 10 bases, with 18 bases sitting between them. The germline gives CDR1 MNHNS, CDR2 SASEGT. This CDR3 has 15 amino acids. This CDR3 is CASSPGGGGRSPLHF. CDR3 in DNA: TGTGCCAGCAGTCCCGGTGGGGGGGGCAGGTCACCCCTCCACTTT.

The table lists this clonotype with many counts. The chain carries TRBV5-1 and TRBJ2-2; D is uncertain. Between the trimmed V and J ends, which lost 1 base and 6 bases, there was a span of 4 bases. In germline, CDR1 is SGHRS, CDR2 YFSETQ. The CDR3 contains 12 residues. CDR3 sequence (DNA): TGCGCCAGCAGCTTGTCCCCCGGGGAGCTGTTTTTT. Its protein product is CASSLSPGELFF.

The J gene is TRBJ2-5, the V gene TRBV20-1; D is ambiguous. This CDR3 has 14 amino acids. V was pared by 5 bases and J by 5 bases, with 18 bases between. Germline V lookup: CDR1 DFQATT, CDR2 SNEGSKA (reference sequence). The CDR3 region has the DNA TGCAGTGCTTTGACCCCTGTAACTGGGGAGACCCAGTACTTC. It translates to CSALTPVTGETQYF.

This chain connects TRBV15 to TRBJ2-5; 7 bases match TRBD1. With V trimmed by 3 bases and J by 2 bases, 0 bases remained unmatched. The CDR3 spans 13 residues. Germline loops: CDR1 LNHNV, CDR2 YYDKDF (reference sequence). The CDR3, as DNA: TGTGCCACCAGCAGGGGACAGCAAGAGACCCAGTACTTC. Amino acids: CATSRGQQETQYF. Full variable domain (missing parts from reference TRBV15 and TRBJ2-5): DAMVIQNPRYQVTQFGKPVTLSCSQTLNHNVMYWYQQKSSQAPKLLFHYYDKDFNNEADTPDNFQSRRPNTSFCFLDIRSPGLGDTAMYLCATSRGQQETQYFGPGTRLLVL.

The rearrangement links TRBV13 to TRBJ2-2; TRBD1 agrees at 11 bases. The germline gives CDR1 PRHDT, CDR2 FYEKMQ (reference sequence). The J segment lost 6 bases and the V segment lost 8 bases, leaving 2 bases of the junction unmatched. CDR3 length equals 13 residues. The CDR3 region has the DNA TGTGCCAGCGGGACAGGGGGTTCCGGGGAGCTGTTTTTT. Amino acids: CASGTGGSGELFF.

The chain recombines TRBV12-3 or TRBV12-4 with TRBJ1-3; D is possibly TRBD1 (6 bases). Deletions cut 6 bases from V and 5 bases from J, with 17 bases between. The CDR3 is 15 residues long. The CDR3 sequence: CASSTYTGIRNTIYF. The CDR3 region has the DNA TGTGCCAGCAGCACTTATACAGGGATTAGAAACACCATATATTTT.

This clonotype was seen a handful of times. CDR3 residues: CASSNGDVYNQPQHF. In DNA, the CDR3 is TGTGCCAGCTCAAACGGGGACGTTTACAATCAGCCCCAGCATTTT. This sequence joins TRBV18 and TRBJ1-5, with TRBD1 as a possible D gene (5 bases). V was shortened by 5 bases and J by 3 bases, with 14 bases between the two germline ends. This CDR3 is built from 15 residues. Germline CDR1 KGHSH, CDR2 LQKENI.

This clonotype was seen a handful of times. The J gene is TRBJ2-3, the V gene TRBV7-2; D remains unclear. The ends were cut back, 5 bases at V and 6 bases at J, with 6 bases in the middle. The length of the CDR3 is 11 residues. CDR1 and CDR2 (germline): SGHTA, FQGNSA. The CDR3 nucleotides are TGTGCCAGCAGCGATTGGGATACGCAGTATTTT. Amino acid sequence: CASSDWDTQYF.

CDR3 nucleotide sequence: TGTGCCAGCAGCGTAGTTGGACAGATGAACACCGGGGAGCTGTTTTTT. Amino acid sequence: CASSVVGQMNTGELFF. The chain is built from TRBV9 and TRBJ2-2; D possibly corresponds to TRBD1 (6 bases). Per the germline V gene, CDR1 is SGDLS and CDR2 is YYNGEE. The CDR3 runs to 16 residues. Between the trimmed V and J ends, which lost 0 bases and 1 base, there was a span of 10 bases.

This chain links TRBV12-3 or TRBV12-4 with TRBJ2-2; weak D call: TRBD2 (5 bases). This CDR3 contains 15 residues. With 3 bases removed from V and 0 bases from J, the gap between germline ends came to 8 bases. CDR3 amino acids: CASSFYSANTGELFF. For the CDR3, the DNA is TGTGCCAGCAGTTTCTATAGCGCGAACACCGGGGAGCTGTTTTTT.

In its sample, this clonotype was seen a few times. Written as DNA, the CDR3 is TGTGCCAGCAGTCCGGCGGGGTTAAAGACCCAGTACTTC. Residues: CASSPAGLKTQYF. The chain recombines TRBV12-3 or TRBV12-4 with TRBJ2-5; weak D call: TRBD2 (6 bases). V lost 5 bases, J lost 6 bases, and 13 bases lay in between. This CDR3 contains 13 residues.

In this sample, this clonotype turned up many times. The V call is TRBV9, the J call TRBJ2-7; D is undetermined. The CDR3 loop spans 13 amino acids. Germline CDR1 and CDR2: SGDLS and YYNGEE. Trimming stripped 4 bases from V and 1 base from J, with 9 bases between. The CDR3 region has the DNA TGTGCCAGCAGCACCCAACCTTCCTACGAGCAGTACTTC. It translates to CASSTQPSYEQYF.

At least ten counts were recorded for this clonotype. The chain uses TRBV27 and TRBJ2-2; no definite D call. The CDR3 totals 15 residues. Germline CDR1 and CDR2: MNHEY and SMNVEV (reference sequence). V lost 2 bases and J 5 bases, leaving 12 bases between the germline ends. CDR3 loop: CASSLGYSRTGELFF. CDR3 bases: TGTGCCAGCAGTTTAGGGTACAGCCGGACCGGGGAGCTGTTTTTT.

This CDR3 is CASSQTGPETQYF. CDR3 coding DNA: TGCGCCAGCAGCCAAACAGGGCCGGAGACCCAGTACTTC. V usage is TRBV4-3 and J usage is TRBJ2-5; the D gene is possibly TRBD1 (6 bases). Germline V gene data show CDR1 as LGHNA and CDR2 as YSLEER. CDR3 length equals 13 residues. Trimming shortened V by 2 bases and J by 5 bases, and 9 bases separated the two germline ends.

The chain couples TRBV6-1 to TRBJ1-2, with D possibly TRBD1 on 5 matching bases. The ends were cut back, 2 bases at V and 6 bases at J, with 19 bases in the middle. This CDR3 spans 16 amino acids. Per germline, CDR1 MNHNS and CDR2 SASEGT. CDR3: CASSEPRGPLKNGYTF. In DNA, the CDR3 is TGTGCCAGCAGTGAACCGCGGGGACCGCTGAAAAATGGCTACACCTTC.

This clonotype was seen ten or more times. The chain carries TRBV12-3 or TRBV12-4 and TRBJ1-5; D ambiguous. This CDR3 contains 15 residues. Trimming removed 7 bases at V and 0 bases at J, with 13 bases between. The CDR3 reads CASTKGGFSNQPQHF. Here the CDR3 DNA reads TGTGCCAGCACCAAAGGAGGATTTAGCAATCAGCCCCAGCATTTT.

The rearrangement links TRBV27 to TRBJ1-5; 9 bases line up with TRBD1. From germline, CDR1 is MNHEY and CDR2 SMNVEV (reference sequence). The CDR3 runs to 15 residues. The V gene end was trimmed by 8 bases and the J gene end by 5 bases; junction bases not matched to a gene: 10. As DNA, the CDR3 is TGTGCCAGCTGGACAGGGGCCCTTCCCTATCAGCCCCAGCATTTT. It translates to CASWTGALPYQPQHF.

This clonotype turned up a few times. The chain has TRBV5-6 and TRBJ1-1, with D unclear. CDR3 length: 12 residues. Germline lookup yields CDR1 SGHDT and CDR2 YYEEEE. V was clipped by 2 bases and J by 11 bases, with 13 bases between them. CDR3 coding DNA: TGTGCCAGCAGCTTAGGCGAGTTCGTGGCTTTCTTT. The encoded protein is CASSLGEFVAFF. Drawing the rest from reference TRBV5-6 and TRBJ1-1, the complete variable domain is DAGVTQSPTHLIKTRGQQVTLRCSPKSGHDTVSWYQQALGQGPQFIFQYYEEEERQRGNFPDRFSGHQFPNYSSELNVNALLLGDSALYLCASSLGEFVAFFGQGTRLTVV.

This clonotype came up a few times. The CDR3 DNA is TGTGCCAGCAGCTTAGGGGCGGGGCCCTTTTACGAGCAGTACTTC. Protein product: CASSLGAGPFYEQYF. This chain links TRBV7-2 with TRBJ2-7, with D tentatively TRBD2 (6 bases). V was trimmed by 1 base and J by 4 bases, leaving 14 bases between them. This CDR3 region has 15 residues. Germline lookup yields CDR1 SGHTA and CDR2 FQGNSA.